This TCR beta chain originates from a study of identical twins. This clonotype has a handful of counts. Its antigen is unidentified. Study-wide results and caveats: Researchers reported weaker excess twin sharing in beta out-of-frame sequences.

The CDR3 has 16 residues. From germline, CDR1 is SGDLS and CDR2 YYNGEE. V lost 3 bases, J lost 3 bases, and 19 bases lay in between. A universal primer site arose from template switching, and cDNA bore unique molecular identifiers. TCRdb passed the 5' RACE reads through MiXCR, listing each CDR3 protein once. Here the sample spans roughly 500,000 distinct CDR3 sequences, under 25% being singletons. Healthy Caucasians, and only they, were the donors. These data were likewise used in another study, on T cells expressing NK-cell markers. This second study says: Among the eight sequenced donors, seven tested HCMV-seropositive and one tested seronegative.

The V call is TRBV9, the J call TRBJ2-7, with a tentative D call TRBD1 (7 bases). The clonotype was recovered from a woman younger than 35 in good health. The sample was CD4+ T cells sorted from blood. CDR3 sequence: CASSADREDFYYEQYF. CDR3 nucleotides: TGTGCCAGCAGCGCCGACAGGGAGGATTTCTACTACGAGCAGTACTTC.